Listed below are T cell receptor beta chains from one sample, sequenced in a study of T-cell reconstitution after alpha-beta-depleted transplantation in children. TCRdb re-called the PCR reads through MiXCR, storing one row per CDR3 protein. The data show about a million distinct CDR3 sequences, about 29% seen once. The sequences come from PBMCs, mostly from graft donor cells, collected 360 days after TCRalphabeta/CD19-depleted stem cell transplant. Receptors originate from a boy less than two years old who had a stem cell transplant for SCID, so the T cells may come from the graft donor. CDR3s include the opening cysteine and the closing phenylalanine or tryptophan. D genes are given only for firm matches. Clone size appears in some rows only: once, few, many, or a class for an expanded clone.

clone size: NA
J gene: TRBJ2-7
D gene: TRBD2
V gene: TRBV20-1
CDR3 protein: CSARDSGSLAGINEQYF
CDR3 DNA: TGCAGTGCTAGAGATAGTGGGAGTCTAGCGGGGATCAACGAGCAGTACTTC

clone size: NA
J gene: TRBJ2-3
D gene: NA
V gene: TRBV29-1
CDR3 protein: CSVVFLLSTDTQYF
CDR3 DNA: TGCAGCGTTGTTTTTTTGCTAAGCACAGATACGCAGTATTTT

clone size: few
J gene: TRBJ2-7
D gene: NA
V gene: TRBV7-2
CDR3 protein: CASSSHHYSYEQYF
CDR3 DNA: TGTGCCAGCAGCTCACATCATTACTCCTACGAGCAGTACTTC

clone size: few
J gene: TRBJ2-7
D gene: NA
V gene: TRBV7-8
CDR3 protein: CASSLSMRNSYSYEQYF
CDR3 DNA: TGTGCCAGCAGCTTAAGTATGCGCAACAGCTACTCCTACGAGCAGTACTTC

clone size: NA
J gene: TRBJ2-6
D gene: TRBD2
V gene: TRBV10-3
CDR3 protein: CAISAGRLAFSGANVLTF
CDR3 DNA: TGTGCCATCAGTGCTGGGCGACTAGCCTTCTCTGGGGCCAACGTCCTGACTTTC

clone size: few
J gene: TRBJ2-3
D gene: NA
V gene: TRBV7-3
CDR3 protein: CASSLTGSQGADTQYF
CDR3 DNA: TGTGCCAGCAGCTTAACGGGCAGCCAGGGTGCAGATACGCAGTATTTT

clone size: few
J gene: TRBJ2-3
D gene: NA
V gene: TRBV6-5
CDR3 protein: CASSYSMGADTQYF
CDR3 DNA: TGTGCCAGCAGTTACTCGATGGGGGCAGATACGCAGTATTTT

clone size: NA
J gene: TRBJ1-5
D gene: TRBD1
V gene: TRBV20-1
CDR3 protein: CSATGQGGYSNQPQHF
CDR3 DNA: TGCAGTGCTACCGGACAGGGGGGATATAGCAATCAGCCCCAGCATTTT

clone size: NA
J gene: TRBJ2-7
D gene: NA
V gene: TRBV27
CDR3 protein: CASSLGAGWSYEQYF
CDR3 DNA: TGTGCCAGCAGTTTAGGGGCGGGGTGGTCCTACGAGCAGTACTTC

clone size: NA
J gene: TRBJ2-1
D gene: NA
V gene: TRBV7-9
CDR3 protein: CASSLSRGIYNEQFF
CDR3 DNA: TGTGCCAGCAGCTTATCCCGGGGAATCTACAATGAGCAGTTCTTC

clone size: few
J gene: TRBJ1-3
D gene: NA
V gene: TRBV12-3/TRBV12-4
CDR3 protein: CASSFALVANYSGNTIYF
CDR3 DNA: TGTGCCAGCAGTTTCGCCCTAGTAGCCAACTACTCTGGAAACACCATATATTTT

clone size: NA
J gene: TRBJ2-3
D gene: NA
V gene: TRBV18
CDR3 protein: CASSPRRATIKSSTDTQYF
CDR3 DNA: TGTGCCAGCTCACCACGGAGAGCGACGATCAAGTCTAGCACAGATACGCAGTATTTT

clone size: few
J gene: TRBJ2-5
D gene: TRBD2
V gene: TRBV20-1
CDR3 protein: CSASMRGTRQETQYF
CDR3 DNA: TGCAGTGCTAGTATGCGGGGGACCCGTCAAGAGACCCAGTACTTC

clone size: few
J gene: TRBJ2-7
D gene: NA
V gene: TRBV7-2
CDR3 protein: CASSLASNSNSYEQYF
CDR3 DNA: TGTGCCAGCAGCTTAGCTTCGAACTCAAACTCCTACGAGCAGTACTTC

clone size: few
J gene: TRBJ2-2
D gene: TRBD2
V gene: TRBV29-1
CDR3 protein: CSVEGKPGLGPQGELFF
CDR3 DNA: TGCAGCGTTGAAGGCAAACCGGGACTAGGACCTCAAGGGGAGCTGTTTTTT

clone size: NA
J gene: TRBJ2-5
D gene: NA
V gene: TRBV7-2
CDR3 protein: CASSLDSGRETQYF
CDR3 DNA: TGTGCCAGCAGCTTAGATAGTGGTCGAGAGACCCAGTACTTC

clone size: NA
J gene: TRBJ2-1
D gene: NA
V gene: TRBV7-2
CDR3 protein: CASSDGGSSYNEQFF
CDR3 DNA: TGTGCCAGCAGCGACGGTGGTAGCTCCTACAATGAGCAGTTCTTC

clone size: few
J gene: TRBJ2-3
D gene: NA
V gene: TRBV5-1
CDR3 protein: CASSRGLHSDTQYF
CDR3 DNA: TGCGCCAGCAGCAGGGGACTGCATTCAGATACGCAGTATTTT

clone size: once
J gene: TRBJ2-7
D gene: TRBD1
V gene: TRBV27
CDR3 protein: CASSHIGTVAYEQYF
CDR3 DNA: TGTGCCAGCAGTCACATCGGGACAGTTGCCTACGAGCAGTACTTC

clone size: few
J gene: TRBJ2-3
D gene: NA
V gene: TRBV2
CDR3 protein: CASSEGGAIDTQYF
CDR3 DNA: TGTGCCAGCAGTGAAGGGGGGGCGATAGATACGCAGTATTTT

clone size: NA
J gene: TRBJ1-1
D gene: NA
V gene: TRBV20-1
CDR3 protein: CSARRTWWGENTEAFF
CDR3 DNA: TGCAGTGCTAGAAGAACCTGGTGGGGGGAGAACACTGAAGCTTTCTTT

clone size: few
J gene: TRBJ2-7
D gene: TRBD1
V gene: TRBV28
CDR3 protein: CASSFPSTGGNEQYF
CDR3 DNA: TGTGCCAGCAGTTTCCCCTCGACAGGGGGAAACGAGCAGTACTTC

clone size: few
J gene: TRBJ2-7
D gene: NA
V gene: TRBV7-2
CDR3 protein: CASSFSRRGSYEQYF
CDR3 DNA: TGTGCCAGCAGCTTCTCACGCAGGGGTTCCTACGAGCAGTACTTC

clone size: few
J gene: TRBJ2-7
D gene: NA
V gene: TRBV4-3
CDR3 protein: CASSQARSYEQYF
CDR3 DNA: TGCGCCAGCAGCCAAGCCCGCAGTTACGAGCAGTACTTC

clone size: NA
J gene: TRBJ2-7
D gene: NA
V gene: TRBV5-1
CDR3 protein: CASSFPYEQYF
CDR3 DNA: TGCGCCAGCAGCTTCCCTTACGAGCAGTACTTC

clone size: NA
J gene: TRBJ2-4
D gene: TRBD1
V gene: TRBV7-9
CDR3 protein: CASSLRQGMNIQYF
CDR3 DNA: TGTGCCAGCAGCTTAAGACAGGGGATGAACATTCAGTACTTC

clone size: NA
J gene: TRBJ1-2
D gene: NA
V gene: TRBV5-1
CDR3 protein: CASGDNYGYTF
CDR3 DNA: TGCGCCAGTGGGGATAACTATGGCTACACCTTC

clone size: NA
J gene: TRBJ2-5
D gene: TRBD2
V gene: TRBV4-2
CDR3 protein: CASSQDLTSGREETQYF
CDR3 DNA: TGTGCCAGCAGCCAAGATCTAACTAGCGGGCGCGAAGAGACCCAGTACTTC

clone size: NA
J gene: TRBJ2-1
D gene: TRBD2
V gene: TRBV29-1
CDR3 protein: CSAPLAGAVYNEQFF
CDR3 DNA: TGCAGCGCACCCCTAGCGGGGGCCGTCTACAATGAGCAGTTCTTC

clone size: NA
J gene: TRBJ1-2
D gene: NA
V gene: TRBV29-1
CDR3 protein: CSVEDRPGLRDYGYTF
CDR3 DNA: TGCAGCGTTGAAGATAGGCCCGGGCTTAGGGACTATGGCTACACCTTC

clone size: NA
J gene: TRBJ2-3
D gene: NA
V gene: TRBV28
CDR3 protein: CASSQHGPGGDTQYF
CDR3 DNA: TGTGCCAGCAGTCAACATGGCCCAGGGGGGGATACGCAGTATTTT

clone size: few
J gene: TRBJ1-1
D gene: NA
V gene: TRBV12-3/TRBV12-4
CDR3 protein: CASSRDTLNTEAFF
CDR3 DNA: TGTGCCAGCAGTAGGGACACCCTTAACACTGAAGCTTTCTTT

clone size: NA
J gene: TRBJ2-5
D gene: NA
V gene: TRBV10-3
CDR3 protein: CAISEGGETQYF
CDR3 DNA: TGTGCCATCAGTGAGGGGGGTGAGACCCAGTACTTC

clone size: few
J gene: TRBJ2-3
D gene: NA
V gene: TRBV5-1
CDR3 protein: CASSSLRTGTDTQYF
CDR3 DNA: TGCGCCAGCAGCTCATTACGGACCGGGACAGATACGCAGTATTTT

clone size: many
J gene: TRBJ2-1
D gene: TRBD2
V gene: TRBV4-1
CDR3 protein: CASTLAGGPYNEQFF
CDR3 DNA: TGCGCCAGCACACTAGCGGGGGGCCCTTACAATGAGCAGTTCTTC